This T cell receptor beta chain originates from a study of CD8 T cells in ankylosing spondylitis. The germline CDR1 and CDR2 sequences are MNHNS and SASEGT. V shed 0 bases and J shed 10 bases, with 18 bases lying between them. This CDR3 spans 15 amino acids. This clonotype was counted once. MiXCR, run by TCRdb on the 5' RACE reads, gives a single entry per CDR3 protein. This table has a few hundred thousand distinct CDR3 sequences, around 20% appearing once. This chain connects TRBV6-1 to TRBJ1-1; possible D gene TRBD1, 5 bases. Sequenced input: blood, either unsorted or a sorted T cell fraction (not recorded which). This TCR was recovered from a female donor with ankylosing spondylitis or in good health (not recorded which). Here the CDR3 reads CASSEASRVRGSAFF. The CDR3 bases are TGTGCCAGCAGTGAAGCGAGCCGCGTGAGGGGTTCAGCTTTCTTT.